This TCR beta chain was sequenced in a study of regulatory T cells in long-lasting Graves disease. Study-wide background: Recently diagnosed Graves' patients had received antithyroid drugs for under 3 months. General study results and limits: Persistent cases favored TRBV28, TRBJ1-2 and TRBJ2-5. Newly diagnosed patients shared about 950 public clonotypes; persistent patients shared approximately 2,700.

Ten or more counts support this clonotype. Its antigen is unknown. Building the TCR beta libraries relied on iRepertoire HTBI primers, and CDR3 regions underwent Arm-PCR. TCRdb called the multiplex PCR reads again in MiXCR, with one record for every CDR3 protein. This sample carries approximately 250,000 distinct CDR3 sequences, roughly 18% of them seen once, and the ten largest clones take 22%. V lost 8 bases and J lost 2; bases outside the gene matches: 2. The CDR3 totals 15 residues. CDR1 SGHVS and CDR2 FQNEAQ come from the germline V gene. Time point in this sample: newly diagnosed GD, antithyroid drugs for less than 3 months. Following extraction of RNA from PBMCs, that RNA was used to make the TCR library.

Sample: peripheral blood mononuclear cells (PBMCs), taken at new diagnosis, from a patient treated with antithyroid drugs. This receptor was taken from a female donor with Graves disease. The genes are TRBV7-8 and TRBJ2-1; the match to TRBD2 covers 14 bases. The CDR3 region has the DNA TGTGCCAGCGGACTAGCGGGAGGACCCTACAATGAGCAGTTCTTC. This codes for CASGLAGGPYNEQFF.